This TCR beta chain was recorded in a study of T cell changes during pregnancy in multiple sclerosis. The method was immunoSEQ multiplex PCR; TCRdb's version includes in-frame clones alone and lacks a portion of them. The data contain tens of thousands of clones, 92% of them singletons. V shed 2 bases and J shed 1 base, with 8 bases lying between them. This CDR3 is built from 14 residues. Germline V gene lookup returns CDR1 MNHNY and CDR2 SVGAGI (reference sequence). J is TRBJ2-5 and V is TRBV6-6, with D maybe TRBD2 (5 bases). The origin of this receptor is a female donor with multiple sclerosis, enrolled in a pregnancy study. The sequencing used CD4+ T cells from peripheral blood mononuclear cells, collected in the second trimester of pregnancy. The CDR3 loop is CASSYVLAQETQYF. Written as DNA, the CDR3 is TGTGCCAGCAGTTACGTCCTAGCCCAAGAGACCCAGTACTTC.